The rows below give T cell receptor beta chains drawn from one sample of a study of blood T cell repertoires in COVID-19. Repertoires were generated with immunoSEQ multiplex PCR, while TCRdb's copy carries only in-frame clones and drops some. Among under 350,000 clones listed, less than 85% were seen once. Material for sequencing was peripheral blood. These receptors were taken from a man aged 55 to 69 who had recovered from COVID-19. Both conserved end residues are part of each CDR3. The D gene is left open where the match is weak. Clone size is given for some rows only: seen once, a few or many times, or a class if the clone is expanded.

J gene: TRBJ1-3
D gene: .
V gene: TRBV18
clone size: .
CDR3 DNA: TGTGCCAGCTCACCTAGCTCAGCCTCTGGAAACACCATATATTTT
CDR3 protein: CASSPSSASGNTIYF

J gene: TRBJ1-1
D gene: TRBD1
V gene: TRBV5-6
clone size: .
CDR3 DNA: TGTGCCAGCAGCCTACGACAGGGTATGAACACTGAAGCTTTCTTT
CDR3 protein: CASSLRQGMNTEAFF

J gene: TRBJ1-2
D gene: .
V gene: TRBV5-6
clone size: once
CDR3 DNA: TGTGCCAGCAGCTTGGTTAGGACAAGCCAGGGCTACACCTTC
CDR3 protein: CASSLVRTSQGYTF

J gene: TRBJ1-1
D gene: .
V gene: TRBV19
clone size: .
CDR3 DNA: TGTGCCAGTAGTATAGCCGGGTCATACCGGGGAGCTTTCTTT
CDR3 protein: CASSIAGSYRGAFF

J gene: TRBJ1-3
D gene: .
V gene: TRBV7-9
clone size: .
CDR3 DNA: TGTGCCAGCAACCCGGCGGGTTCGTCAGGAAACACCATATATTTT
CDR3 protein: CASNPAGSSGNTIYF

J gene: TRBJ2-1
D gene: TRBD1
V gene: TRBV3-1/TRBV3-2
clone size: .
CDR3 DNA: TGTGCCAGCAGCCAACCCGGGACAGGGGCGTCCAGTGAGCAGTTCTTC
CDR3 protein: CASSQPGTGASSEQFF

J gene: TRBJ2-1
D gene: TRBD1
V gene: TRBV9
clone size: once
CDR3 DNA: TGTGCCAGCAGCCTTACCGGGACAGGCAACAATGAGCAGTTCTTC
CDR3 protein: CASSLTGTGNNEQFF

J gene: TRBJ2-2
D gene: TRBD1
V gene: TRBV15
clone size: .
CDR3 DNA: TGTGCCACCAGCCACTACCGGGACAGGGACACCGGGGAGCTGTTTTTT
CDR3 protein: CATSHYRDRDTGELFF

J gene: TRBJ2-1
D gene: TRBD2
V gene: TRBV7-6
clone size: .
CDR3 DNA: TGTGCCAGCAGCTTAGGTTTTTTAGGTAGCGGGACCCACAATGAGCAGTTCTTC
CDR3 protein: CASSLGFLGSGTHNEQFF

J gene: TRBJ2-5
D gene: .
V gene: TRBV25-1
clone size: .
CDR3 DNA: TGTGCCAGCAGTGTAGCAAACCAAGAGACCCAGTACTTC
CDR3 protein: CASSVANQETQYF

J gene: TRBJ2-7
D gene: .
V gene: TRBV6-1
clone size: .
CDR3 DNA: TGTGCCAGCAGTGAATTAAAGGGCCAGGGGTCATACGAGCAGTACTTC
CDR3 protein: CASSELKGQGSYEQYF

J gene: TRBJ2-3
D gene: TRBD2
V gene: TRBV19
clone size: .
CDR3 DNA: TGTGCCAGTAGGAGAACCGGGACTAGTCAGACAGATACGCAGTATTTT
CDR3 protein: CASRRTGTSQTDTQYF

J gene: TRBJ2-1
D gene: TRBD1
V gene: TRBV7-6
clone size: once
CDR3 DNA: TGTGCCAGCAGCTTACGGGGACAGGGGGCTTTGGTAAATGAGCAGTTCTTC
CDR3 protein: CASSLRGQGALVNEQFF

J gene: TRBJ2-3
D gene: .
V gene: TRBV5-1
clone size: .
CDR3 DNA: TGCGCCAGCAGCTTTAGCGGAGCTAGCACAGATACGCAGTATTTT
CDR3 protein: CASSFSGASTDTQYF

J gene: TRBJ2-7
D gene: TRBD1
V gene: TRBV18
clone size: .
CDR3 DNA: TGTGCCAGCTCAGGCACGACAGGGATGATCTACGAGCAGTACTTC
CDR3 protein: CASSGTTGMIYEQYF

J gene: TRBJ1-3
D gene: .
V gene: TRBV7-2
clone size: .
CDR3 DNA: TGTGCCAGCAGATGGGACACGTCTGGAAACACCATATATTTT
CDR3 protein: CASRWDTSGNTIYF

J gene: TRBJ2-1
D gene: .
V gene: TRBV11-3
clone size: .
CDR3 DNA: TGTGCCAGCAGCTCCAGACGGGGGAGCTCCTACAATGAGCAGTTCTTC
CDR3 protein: CASSSRRGSSYNEQFF